Listed below are T cell receptor beta chains from one sample, sequenced in a study of CD8 T cells in Susac syndrome. TCRdb analysed the immunoSEQ multiplex PCR reads with MiXCR anew, one entry per CDR3 protein. This table holds over 150,000 distinct CDR3 sequences, 95% to 96% found once. The sequenced sample was CD4+ T cells from PBMCs. These receptor sequences come from a human donor with Susac syndrome. The CDR3 runs from the conserved cysteine through the conserved F or W. D genes are given only for firm matches. Rows give clone size only sometimes, using once, few, many, or a class for an expanded clone.

>TRBV29-1|NA|TRBJ1-3|NA
TGCAGCGTTGAGACCTTCACGGGTGGAAACACCATATATTTT
CSVETFTGGNTIYF
>TRBV4-1|NA|TRBJ2-1|few
TGCGCCAGCAGCCAAATTCGGCCCAAAGGACCCATCACGGGATACAATGAGCAGTTCTTC
CASSQIRPKGPITGYNEQFF
>TRBV7-9|NA|TRBJ1-5|NA
TGTGCCAGCAGCTTAGGCCAGCAAGGGCAGCCCCAGCATTTT
CASSLGQQGQPQHF
>TRBV7-9|TRBD1|TRBJ1-2|once
TGTGCCAGCAGGGAAACAGGGGACAGTGGCTACACCTTC
CASRETGDSGYTF
>TRBV7-3|TRBD1|TRBJ1-6|NA
TGTGCCAGCAGCTCAGAAGCCGGGACAGTTAATTCACCCCTCCACTTT
CASSSEAGTVNSPLHF
>TRBV29-1|NA|TRBJ2-7|NA
TGCAGCGTTGTCAAGGGTCAGGGGTTCGACGAGCAGTACTTC
CSVVKGQGFDEQYF
>TRBV30|NA|TRBJ2-1|NA
TGTGCCTGGTCAATAGCGGCCTCCTACAATGAGCAGTTCTTC
CAWSIAASYNEQFF
>TRBV14|NA|TRBJ2-1|once
TGTGCCAGCAGCCAAGGCTATCAGAACAATGAGCAGTTCTTC
CASSQGYQNNEQFF
>TRBV20-1|NA|TRBJ2-3|NA
TGCAGTGCTAGAGGTCCGGCGGCCGGCGGGGTAACCTCAGATACGCAGTATTTT
CSARGPAAGGVTSDTQYF
>TRBV6-2/TRBV6-3|NA|TRBJ2-7|NA
TGTGCCAGCAGTCCCGCAGGAGTGGGCTACGAGCAGTACTTC
CASSPAGVGYEQYF
>TRBV3-1|NA|TRBJ2-7|NA
TGTGCCAGCAGCCCCTCCGGCGGGATATCCTACGAGCAGTACTTC
CASSPSGGISYEQYF
>TRBV7-8|NA|TRBJ2-1|NA
TGTGCCAGCAGCTCCGTAGGAACTAGGGATGAGCAGTTCTTC
CASSSVGTRDEQFF
>TRBV6-5|NA|TRBJ1-2|NA
TGTGCCAGCAGTTACTTGCGACAGGCGCCTAGGTATGGCTACACCTTC
CASSYLRQAPRYGYTF
>TRBV4-1|NA|TRBJ2-1|NA
TGCGCCAGCAGCCAAGGGGTAGCCCCTTACAATGAGCAGTTCTTC
CASSQGVAPYNEQFF
>TRBV2|NA|TRBJ2-3|NA
TGTGCCAGCAGTGCACAGAATACGCAGTATTTT
CASSAQNTQYF
>TRBV29-1|NA|TRBJ2-7|few
TGCAGCGTTGAAGGGCAGGGTGCCTACGAGCAGTACTTC
CSVEGQGAYEQYF
>TRBV6-5|NA|TRBJ1-1|NA
TGTGCCAGCAGTTACTCGAATTTAAAGGGACCGGGGACTGAAGCTTTCTTT
CASSYSNLKGPGTEAFF
>TRBV30|NA|TRBJ1-3|once
TGTGCCTGGTCGATAGTTGGAAACACCATATATTTT
CAWSIVGNTIYF
>TRBV5-1|TRBD2|TRBJ2-1|NA
TGCGCCAGCAGGACTAGCGGGGCCTACAATGAGCAGTTCTTC
CASRTSGAYNEQFF
>TRBV15|TRBD2|TRBJ2-1|NA
TGTGCCACCAGCAGAGGCCTAGCGGGAATCAGTGAGCAGTTCTTC
CATSRGLAGISEQFF
>TRBV28|TRBD1|TRBJ2-7|once
TGTGCCAGCAGTCGCTCTTCACAGGGGGCCCGGGTGGGGCAGTACTTC
CASSRSSQGARVGQYF
>TRBV5-6|NA|TRBJ2-5|NA
TGTGCCAGCAGTAACAGGGTTGGGGAGACCCAGTACTTC
CASSNRVGETQYF
>TRBV19|NA|TRBJ2-3|NA
TGTGCCAGTAGTATGGTCCAGCGGCGAGATACGCAGTATTTT
CASSMVQRRDTQYF
>TRBV15|NA|TRBJ1-6|NA
TGTGCCACCAGCAGAGATAACCTAGCTCGTAATTCACCCCTCCACTTT
CATSRDNLARNSPLHF
>TRBV7-2|TRBD2|TRBJ2-5|once
TGTGCCAGCAGCTTAGTTAGCGGGGTGTACCAAGAGACCCAGTACTTC
CASSLVSGVYQETQYF
>TRBV29-1|TRBD2|TRBJ2-3|NA
TGCAGCGTTGTAGATAGCGGGGGGAACACAGATACGCAGTATTTT
CSVVDSGGNTDTQYF
>TRBV30|NA|TRBJ1-3|NA
TGTGCCTGGAGTGCGGGACTGGAAAACACCATATATTTT
CAWSAGLENTIYF
>TRBV13|TRBD1|TRBJ1-2|NA
TGTGCCAGCAGCCCCCGACAGGGCGTCAACTATGGCTACACCTTC
CASSPRQGVNYGYTF
>TRBV14|NA|TRBJ2-3|NA
TGTGCCAGCAGCCACCCCATGCGGGGGACACCCACGATCTATAGCACAGATACGCAGTATTTT
CASSHPMRGTPTIYSTDTQYF
>TRBV29-1|TRBD1|TRBJ2-5|NA
TGCAGCGTTGCGGCTCCAGGACAGGGGGCTGGAGAGACCCAGTACTTC
CSVAAPGQGAGETQYF
>TRBV6-1|TRBD2|TRBJ2-2|NA
TGTGCCAGCAGTCCCACTAGCGGGGGGACGAACACCGGGGAGCTGTTTTTT
CASSPTSGGTNTGELFF
>TRBV20-1|NA|TRBJ1-6|NA
TGCAGTGGGGCCGGGACCAAAGATTCACCCCTCCACTTT
CSGAGTKDSPLHF